This T cell receptor (beta chain) stems from a study of blood T cell repertoires in COVID-19. Study as a whole: Spain, Italy and the United States supplied samples that represented acute and convalescent COVID-19. T cells, B-cell-depleted T cells, or PBMCs provided the cDNA or gDNA that served as material.

Per germline, CDR1 SGHRS and CDR2 YFSETQ. The CDR3 length is 16 residues. After removal of 4 bases from V and 4 bases from J, the junction contained 9 bases not matched to a gene. Original handling: It was from reference gene primer amplification that nucleated cell counts were estimated. Assay used: immunoSEQ multiplex PCR; TCRdb lists only in-frame clones, some missing. From that table come the V and J calls and clone size; the DNA was used to work out D and trimming. The sample consists of about 190,000 clones, around 85% of them appearing once. The table lists this clone with a count of one. The origin of this receptor is a man in his 70s with active or convalescent COVID-19. The sequenced sample was peripheral blood. The rearrangement uses TRBV5-1 and TRBJ2-3, with 10 bases fitting TRBD1. The CDR3 sequence is CASSAGTGVTSDTQYF. CDR3 bases: TGCGCCAGCAGCGCAGGGACAGGGGTTACGTCAGATACGCAGTATTTT.